This T cell receptor (beta chain) was identified during a study of brain T cells in children with intractable seizures. Trimming took off 5 bases at V and 6 bases at J, with 7 bases between the two ends. The CDR3 has 12 residues. The V gene's germline CDR1 is MNHEY and CDR2 SMNVEV (reference sequence). Here immunoSEQ multiplex PCR was the method, and the copy in TCRdb shows in-frame clones only, minus some. The repertoire includes roughly 120,000 clones, around 94% of them detected once, and about 4% sits in the top ten. The chain employs TRBV27 and TRBJ2-2; tentatively, D is TRBD1 or TRBD2 (5 bases each). The receptor comes from a boy under three years old with hemimegalencephaly and intractable seizures. Material: peripheral blood, obtained at surgery. Here the CDR3 DNA reads TGTGCCAGCAGTACGGGACCCGGGGAGCTGTTTTTT. This gives the protein CASSTGPGELFF.